The 26 T cell receptor beta chains in this list originate from one sample, sequenced in a study of blood T cell repertoires in COVID-19. Some clones are missing from TCRdb's copy, which holds only in-frame ones; the method was immunoSEQ multiplex PCR. The table lists approximately 70,000 clones, roughly 90% of them singletons. Sequenced input: peripheral blood. These TCRs come from a man in his forties with COVID-19, enrolled during active disease.

This chain uses TRBV19 with TRBJ1-1; TRBD1 agrees at 10 bases. Trimming at V came to 8 bases and at J to 5 bases, leaving 8 bases not matched to a gene. Germline V gene data show CDR1 as LNHDA and CDR2 as SQIVND (reference sequence). This CDR3 is built from 14 residues. CDR3 DNA sequence: TGTGCCAGTGAGACAGGGGGCCGACGGACTGAAGCTTTCTTT. This translates into CASETGGRRTEAFF.

This chain joins TRBV27 and TRBJ1-1, with 8 bases lining up with TRBD1. This CDR3 spans 14 amino acids. The J segment lost 5 bases and the V segment lost 4 bases, leaving 6 bases of the junction unmatched. CDR1 and CDR2 (germline): MNHEY, SMNVEV (reference sequence). CDR3 sequence: CASSWGRQGTEAFF. DNA of the CDR3: TGTGCCAGCAGTTGGGGACGACAGGGGACTGAAGCTTTCTTT.

CDR3: CATSDFGPDYWKRSVAGNTIYF. CDR3 in DNA: TGTGCCACCAGTGATTTTGGTCCGGACTATTGGAAACGCTCGGTTGCTGGAAACACCATATATTTT. The chain couples TRBV24-1 to TRBJ1-3; D unresolved. The V gene's germline CDR1 is KGHDR and CDR2 SFDVKD. Trimming pared 1 base from V and 2 bases from J, leaving 29 bases between. The CDR3 runs 22 residues.

V gene TRBV7-2 combines with J gene TRBJ2-1; 13 nucleotides align to TRBD2. V trimming: 5 bases; J trimming: 4 bases; junction bases outside the gene matches: 2. CDR1 and CDR2 from the germline V gene are SGHTA and FQGNSA. The CDR3 extends over 15 amino acids. The CDR3 protein is CASSPTSGGYNEQFF. The CDR3 DNA is TGTGCCAGCAGCCCGACTAGCGGGGGGTACAATGAGCAGTTCTTC.

This chain joins TRBV30 and TRBJ1-4; D is possibly TRBD1 (5 bases). The CDR3 runs to 15 residues. Germline CDR1 is GTSNPN and CDR2 is SVGIG (reference sequence). Deletions cut 0 bases from V and 0 bases from J, with 8 bases between. In DNA, the CDR3 is TGTGCCTGGAGTGTCGGGACTTCAACTAATGAAAAACTGTTTTTT. It translates to CAWSVGTSTNEKLFF.

The V call is TRBV19, the J call TRBJ1-3, with a weak D call TRBD1 (6 bases). Looked up from germline, CDR1 is LNHDA and CDR2 is SQIVND (reference sequence). The CDR3 loop spans 19 amino acids. Trimming stripped 5 bases from V and 0 bases from J, with 23 bases between. CDR3 in amino acids: CASSPRRPGTFTSGNTIYF. In DNA form, the CDR3 reads TGTGCCAGTAGTCCCAGACGTCCCGGGACATTTACCTCTGGAAACACCATATATTTT.

Only one count was recorded for this clone. The chain combines TRBV28 with TRBJ1-2, with TRBD1 as a possible D gene (6 bases). Germline loops: CDR1 MDHEN, CDR2 SYDVKM. The V gene lost 2 bases and the J gene lost 6 bases, with 10 bases spanning the gap. CDR3 length: 13 amino acids. The CDR3 reads CASSLGQGNGYTF. In nucleotides, the CDR3 is TGTGCCAGCAGTTTAGGGCAGGGGAATGGCTACACCTTC.

This chain uses TRBV19 with TRBJ2-3; D possibly corresponds to TRBD1 (5 bases). The CDR3 extends over 13 amino acids. The germline V gene has CDR1 LNHDA and CDR2 SQIVND (reference sequence). Trimming took off 6 bases at V and 1 base at J, with 8 bases between the two ends. The CDR3 nucleotides read TGTGCCAGTAGGCCGACAGGCACAGATACGCAGTATTTT. Its translation: CASRPTGTDTQYF.

The chain joins TRBV2 to TRBJ1-1; TRBD1 is a possible D gene (5 bases). Germline CDR1 SNHLY, CDR2 FYNNEI. The CDR3 covers 13 residues. Trimming cost V 8 bases and J 6 bases, with 16 bases left between them. CDR3 amino acids: CASPRTRDSEAFF. In DNA form, the CDR3 reads TGTGCCAGCCCACGGACACGGGACTCTGAAGCTTTCTTT.

The chain has TRBV6-4 and TRBJ1-1, with no clear D. V shed 3 bases and J shed 1 base, with 6 bases lying between them. The length of the CDR3 is 13 residues. Germline lookup yields CDR1 MRHNA and CDR2 SNTAGT. CDR3 loop: CASSEGRNTEAFF. The CDR3 nucleotides read TGTGCCAGCAGTGAAGGGAGGAACACTGAAGCTTTCTTT.

This clone was picked up one time. V is TRBV6-4 and J is TRBJ2-2, with unresolved D. The germline gives CDR1 MRHNA, CDR2 SNTAGT. The CDR3 loop spans 12 amino acids. Trimming shortened V by 4 bases and J by 3 bases, and 3 bases separated the two germline ends. The CDR3 DNA follows: TGTGCCAGCAGTGTATACACCGGGGAGCTGTTTTTT. Its protein product is CASSVYTGELFF.

The DNA for the CDR3 is TGTGCCAGCAGCCGTTGGACTAGCTCCCAAGAGACCCAGTACTTC. It specifies CASSRWTSSQETQYF. The V call is TRBV7-2, the J call TRBJ2-5, with TRBD2 identical over 8 bases. V was clipped by 5 bases and J by 1 base; unmatched bases: 6. Germline CDR1 SGHTA, CDR2 FQGNSA. The length of the CDR3 is 15 residues.

V gene TRBV19 combines with J gene TRBJ1-2; D is perhaps TRBD1 (5 bases). V lost 2 bases and J lost 2, with 9 bases in between. Germline V gene sequence: CDR1 LNHDA, CDR2 SQIVND (reference sequence). CDR3 length: 14 amino acids. The CDR3 is CASSIPAGNYGYTF. CDR3 nucleotide sequence: TGTGCCAGTAGTATACCCGCAGGGAACTATGGCTACACCTTC.

This clone was seen only once. The rearrangement links TRBV11-2 to TRBJ1-3, with D uncertain. Deletions cut 0 bases from V and 4 bases from J, with 7 bases between. The CDR3 runs 14 residues. Germline V gene lookup returns CDR1 SGHAT and CDR2 FQNNGV. CDR3 loop: CASSLDREGNTIYF. The CDR3 DNA reads TGTGCCAGCAGCTTAGATCGGGAAGGAAACACCATATATTTT.

This rearrangement joins TRBV30 to TRBJ1-4; TRBD1 is a possible D gene (5 bases). V was cut by 1 base and J by 7 bases, with 13 bases left in between. This CDR3 is built from 14 residues. Germline assignment: CDR1 GTSNPN and CDR2 SVGIG (reference sequence). Written as DNA, the CDR3 is TGTGCCTGGAGTGCAACTCTCCAGGGTGAAAAACTGTTTTTT. This sequence encodes CAWSATLQGEKLFF.

The chain recombines TRBV19 with TRBJ2-7; D might be TRBD1 (6 bases). Germline CDR1 reads LNHDA; CDR2 reads SQIVND (reference sequence). The CDR3 length is 14 residues. V shed 3 bases and J shed 2 bases, with 11 bases lying between them. CDR3 nucleotide sequence: TGTGCCAGTAGTATGTTGGACAGTGCCTACGAGCAGTACTTC. As protein: CASSMLDSAYEQYF.

This rearrangement joins TRBV5-1 to TRBJ2-1, with 10 bases that match TRBD2. This CDR3 has 18 residues. The germline CDR1 and CDR2 sequences are SGHRS and YFSETQ. Losses at the gene ends were 2 bases for V and 2 bases for J; bases not matched to a gene: 10. The CDR3: CASSFSLAGGTPYNEQFF. CDR3 sequence (DNA): TGCGCCAGCAGCTTCTCCTTAGCGGGGGGCACTCCCTACAATGAGCAGTTCTTC. Looking up the rest from reference TRBV5-1 and TRBJ2-1 gives the full variable domain: KAGVTQTPRYLIKTRGQQVTLSCSPISGHRSVSWYQQTPGQGLQFLFEYFSETQRNKGNFPGRFSGRQFSNSRSEMNVSTLELGDSALYLCASSFSLAGGTPYNEQFFGPGTRLTVL.

The chain uses TRBV10-3 and TRBJ2-2, with D possibly being TRBD1 (6 bases). Per the germline V gene, CDR1 is ENHRY and CDR2 is SYGVKD. V gave up 10 bases and J gave up 0 bases, with 12 bases separating them. The CDR3 covers 14 residues. This CDR3 reads CATLDRANTGELFF. In DNA, the CDR3 is TGTGCCACCCTGGACAGAGCGAACACCGGGGAGCTGTTTTTT.

As concerns this clone: Other DNA sequences in this specimen translate into the identical CDR3. The chain uses TRBV6-1 and TRBJ2-7, with TRBD1 matching over 9 bases. V lost 0 bases and J lost 7; bases outside the gene matches: 7. The CDR3 sequence is 15 residues long. Germline V gene sequence: CDR1 MNHNS, CDR2 SASEGT. The CDR3 is CASSEALQGAYEQYF. CDR3 nucleotides: TGTGCCAGCAGTGAAGCGCTACAGGGGGCATATGAGCAGTACTTC.

V usage is TRBV2 and J usage is TRBJ2-7; weak D call: TRBD2 (6 bases). The V end was cut by 4 bases, the J end by 2 bases, with 15 bases between. The germline CDR1 and CDR2 sequences are SNHLY and FYNNEI. The CDR3 is 15 amino acids. Here the CDR3 reads CASSVQPGETYEQYF. The CDR3 nucleotides are TGTGCCAGCAGTGTTCAACCGGGGGAGACCTACGAGCAGTACTTC.

This chain links TRBV5-1 with TRBJ1-4, with 7 nucleotides matching TRBD1. The CDR3 is 15 amino acids. Germline CDR1 reads SGHRS; CDR2 reads YFSETQ. Losses at the gene ends were 4 bases for V and 4 bases for J; bases not matched to a gene: 7. The CDR3 DNA reads TGCGCCAGCAGCCTCCTGGGACAGCTTAATGAAAAACTGTTTTTT. Amino acid sequence: CASSLLGQLNEKLFF.

The chain has TRBV20-1 and TRBJ2-7; 9 bases map to TRBD1. From germline, CDR1 is DFQATT and CDR2 SNEGSKA (reference sequence). The CDR3 loop spans 14 amino acids. The V gene end was trimmed by 3 bases and the J gene end by 6 bases; junction bases not matched to a gene: 9. The CDR3 nucleotides read TGCAGTGCTAGTTTTGGGACAGGGAGCGTCGAGCAGTACTTC. Encoded protein: CSASFGTGSVEQYF.

The CDR3 loop is CASSVAGEEENTIYF. The CDR3 DNA follows: TGTGCCAGCAGCGTAGCGGGGGAGGAGGAAAACACCATATATTTT. V and J are TRBV9 and TRBJ1-3; the D gene is possibly TRBD1 (5 bases). The germline CDR1 and CDR2 sequences are SGDLS and YYNGEE. This CDR3 has 15 residues. The V and J ends lost 0 bases and 6 bases respectively, with 13 bases between them. Variable domain in full (rest from reference TRBV9 and TRBJ1-3): DSGVTQTPKHLITATGQRVTLRCSPRSGDLSVYWYQQSLDQGLQFLIQYYNGEERAKGNILERFSAQQFPDLHSELNLSSLELGDSALYFCASSVAGEEENTIYFGEGSWLTVV.

The rearrangement links TRBV15 to TRBJ2-3; 9 bases align to TRBD1. Germline V lookup: CDR1 LNHNV, CDR2 YYDKDF (reference sequence). The CDR3 runs to 17 residues. After removal of 0 bases from V and 2 bases from J, the junction contained 6 bases not matched to a gene. In nucleotides, the CDR3 is TGTGCCACCAGCAGAGATAAAAGGGACAGGGCCACAGATACGCAGTATTTT. It yields the protein CATSRDKRDRATDTQYF.

This clone was observed a single time. V usage is TRBV10-1 and J usage is TRBJ1-1; D call uncertain. CDR1 is WNHNN and CDR2 is SYGVQD in the germline V gene (reference sequence). Trimming removed 6 bases at V and 4 bases at J, with 15 bases between. This CDR3 contains 14 residues. The CDR3 protein is CASRATPYGTEAFF. In nucleotides, the CDR3 is TGCGCCAGCAGAGCGACTCCGTACGGCACTGAAGCTTTCTTT.

The rearrangement links TRBV10-2 to TRBJ2-1; 9 bases map to TRBD1. J was trimmed by 7 bases and V by 6 bases; bases with no gene match: 7. Germline CDR1 is WSHSY and CDR2 is SAAADI. The CDR3 is made up of 14 amino acids. The CDR3 spells CASRGGQGGNEQFF. The CDR3 bases are TGCGCCAGCAGGGGGGGACAGGGAGGGAATGAGCAGTTCTTC.